These T cell receptor beta chains were read from a single sample in a study of beta chain bispecific antibodies for T cell cancers. Their antigen targets remain unknown. TCRdb re-derived calls from the 5' RACE reads in MiXCR, one entry per CDR3 protein. Of some 21,000 distinct CDR3 sequences in the sample, over 2% were seen once. The material sequenced was healthy donor T cells cultured with leukemia cells. The origin of the receptors is a human donor in good health. Some clones in this sample may be carry-over from other donors' samples. The CDR3 runs from the conserved cysteine through the conserved F or W. For some rows the clone size is stated as once, few or many, or as a class when expanded; others skip it.

TRBJ2-5,TRBV4-1,-,CASSQGGLPRTQYF
TRBJ2-1,TRBV3-1,-,CASSYGVWAYNEQFF
TRBJ1-1,TRBV18,many,CASSPPFRGHTEAFF
TRBJ1-3,TRBV5-1,many,CASSWDGSSGNTIYF
TRBJ1-2,TRBV6-5,many,CASSVQGDYGYTF
TRBJ1-4,TRBV4-1,many,CASSPSRGADEKLFF
TRBJ1-3,TRBV2,many,CASLQDTVGNTIYF
TRBJ1-2,TRBV30,many,CAWSVGLYGYTF
TRBJ2-1,TRBV5-4,many,CASSPWSGVEQFF
TRBJ2-5,TRBV24-1,many,CATSDGMNQETQYF
TRBJ2-2,TRBV20-1,many,CSARDPRAGELFF
TRBJ2-5,TRBV11-2,many,CASSFRGQETQYF
TRBJ1-5,TRBV18,many,CASSPPGWGVQPQHF
TRBJ1-1,TRBV13,many,CASSPSPGTGLVTEAFF
TRBJ2-5,TRBV3-1,many,CASSQEGLGVAGHIQETQYF
TRBJ2-7,TRBV9,many,CASSVNRGQGEQYF
TRBJ2-7,TRBV10-3,medium-sized,CAISPRTGPPVEQYF
TRBJ2-1,TRBV5-1,many,CASSPGQGASGNEQFF
TRBJ1-2,TRBV3-1,many,CASSRSVGENYGYTF
TRBJ2-3,TRBV6-5,many,CASSSLTSGPFTYTQYF
TRBJ2-7,TRBV5-1,many,CASGFGPEQYF
TRBJ2-4,TRBV27,medium-sized,CASSTSTDRENIQYF
TRBJ1-4,TRBV6-1,many,CASTPALRAGGSEKLFF
TRBJ1-2,TRBV29-1,few,CSVPWGGTSNSYGYTF
TRBJ1-4,TRBV4-1,-,CASSLWQGGTNEKLFF
TRBJ1-6,TRBV5-1,many,CASRLTGPNSPLHF
TRBJ1-1,TRBV7-6,many,CASTTGQGLEAFF
TRBJ2-1,TRBV5-6,many,CASSFFQRGRQSYNEQFF
TRBJ1-5,TRBV5-5,many,CASSLTGGDNQPQHF
TRBJ2-5,TRBV6-1,many,CASTELRGEQETQYF
TRBJ2-1,TRBV5-1,few,CASSTPGQGFHEQFF
TRBJ2-5,TRBV11-2,-,CASSRGTSGGETQYF
TRBJ2-1,TRBV11-2,many,CASSLDGGAGLNEQFF
TRBJ2-1,TRBV10-3,few,CAISAAQVNEQFF
TRBJ2-1,TRBV11-2,many,CASSLVTPSSYNEQFF
TRBJ1-2,TRBV30,many,CAFEAGGADGYTF
TRBJ2-2,TRBV12-3/TRBV12-4,many,CASIHWGGNTGELFF
TRBJ2-1,TRBV20-1,many,CSARLLTGANEQFF
TRBJ1-3,TRBV10-1,few,CASSENYIRASGNTIYF
TRBJ2-7,TRBV5-4,many,CASSRDSHEQYF
TRBJ2-7,TRBV7-9,many,CASSLIQGASEQYF
TRBJ1-1,TRBV29-1,many,CSVDINARLPEAFF
TRBJ2-7,TRBV30,few,CAWSLEPGEQYF
TRBJ2-7,TRBV5-4,few,CASSLAIGTGAYEQYF
TRBJ2-7,TRBV4-1,many,CASSPAMGSEQYF
TRBJ1-1,TRBV7-3,many,CASSQGQGAQNTEAFF